The 26 T cell receptor beta chains presented below share a single source sample, sequenced in a study of beta chain features in type 1 diabetes. Findings and caveats of the study: Among all four CD4+ subsets, Type 1 diabetes patients had TCRB CDR3s that were moderately but significantly shorter.

No antigen has been identified for these receptors. The study reverse transcribed the entire isolated RNA, so it sequenced expressed TCRB transcripts. TCRdb's table, derived via immunoSEQ multiplex PCR, lists solely in-frame clones and lacks some. The sample has about 160,000 clones; over 6% are singletons. The specimen was central memory CD4+ T cells from blood. The receptors derive from a man younger than 35 with type 1 diabetes.

This clone was picked up many times. This chain joins TRBV10-2 and TRBJ2-2; TRBD2 matches 16 bases. V gave up 6 bases and J gave up 6 bases; unmatched junction bases: 7. This CDR3 is 17 amino acids long. Germline V gene sequence: CDR1 WSHSY, CDR2 SAAADI. In DNA form, the CDR3 reads TGCGCCAGCAGCGGGACTAGCGGGAGGGCCCTAGCCGGGGAGCTGTTTTTT. Translation gives CASSGTSGRALAGELFF.

This clone occurred many times. The identical CDR3 is also encoded by other nucleotide sequences in the sample. V usage is TRBV7-2 and J usage is TRBJ2-7; D gene uncertain. Per the germline V gene, CDR1 is SGHTA and CDR2 is FQGNSA. With 5 bases removed from V and 3 bases from J, the gap between germline ends came to 14 bases. This CDR3 comprises 14 residues. The CDR3 DNA sequence: TGTGCCAGCAGCCCCAGTCGGAGCCTCTACGAGCAGTACTTC. This translates into CASSPSRSLYEQYF.

This clone was recorded a few times. The rearrangement joins TRBV5-1 to TRBJ1-1; 12 bases fit TRBD1. V dropped 7 bases and J dropped 4; count of bases not matched to a gene: 11. This CDR3 is built from 16 residues. Germline lookup yields CDR1 SGHRS and CDR2 YFSETQ. CDR3 DNA sequence: TGCGCCAGCGAGCTTACACCGGGACAGGGGGCCACTGAAGCTTTCTTT. It encodes CASELTPGQGATEAFF.

The V gene is TRBV5-6, the J gene TRBJ2-7; 9 nucleotides match TRBD1. Germline lookup yields CDR1 SGHDT and CDR2 YYEEEE. V lost 1 base to trimming and J lost 2 bases; unmatched junction nucleotides: 7. The CDR3 is 16 amino acids. The CDR3 here is CASSLRTGVTPYEQYF. CDR3 nucleotide sequence: TGTGCCAGCAGCTTGAGGACAGGGGTTACACCCTACGAGCAGTACTTC.

This clone was observed a handful of times. The chain couples TRBV6-5 to TRBJ1-6; D is uncertain. The CDR3 spans 12 residues. Germline V gives CDR1 MNHEY, CDR2 SVGAGI. The V end lost 5 bases, the J end lost 6 bases, and 5 bases lay between the germline ends. This CDR3 is CASSRSNSPLHF. The CDR3 nucleotides read TGTGCCAGCAGTCGGTCTAATTCACCCCTCCACTTT.

The CDR3 DNA is TGTGCCAGCAGCTTAGCGAGCGGGAGGGCCCAGGACGGGGAGCTGTTTTTT. Translated: CASSLASGRAQDGELFF. V and J are TRBV13 and TRBJ2-2; 10 nucleotides match TRBD2. CDR1 is PRHDT and CDR2 is FYEKMQ in the germline V gene (reference sequence). This CDR3 has 17 residues. Unmatched junction bases numbered 9, after V lost 1 base and J lost 7 bases.

The table lists this clone with a few counts. This rearrangement joins TRBV5-1 to TRBJ2-2, with 11 bases that match TRBD2. The CDR3 contains 15 residues. V was clipped by 4 bases and J by 7 bases; unmatched bases: 6. Per the germline V gene, CDR1 is SGHRS and CDR2 is YFSETQ. The chain's CDR3 is CASSTGLAEVGELFF. CDR3 nucleotides: TGCGCCAGCAGCACGGGACTAGCGGAGGTCGGGGAGCTGTTTTTT.

J is TRBJ2-7 and V is TRBV7-2, with 9 bases identical to TRBD1. This CDR3 is 16 amino acids long. With V trimmed by 1 base and J by 3 bases, 7 bases remained unmatched. Germline V gives CDR1 SGHTA, CDR2 FQGNSA. In DNA, the CDR3 is TGTGCCAGCAGCTTAGTGGCGGGACAGGGTGTCTACGAGCAGTACTTC. This gives the protein CASSLVAGQGVYEQYF.

This clone was observed a handful of times. V is TRBV11-2 and J is TRBJ2-5; possible D gene TRBD2, 6 bases. The V gene's germline CDR1 is SGHAT and CDR2 FQNNGV. CDR3 length equals 14 residues. V lost 4 bases to trimming and J lost 3 bases, with 12 bases between them. CDR3 nucleotides: TGTGCCAGCAGCTACTTCACGGGGGAAGAGACCCAGTACTTC. Translated, it gives CASSYFTGEETQYF.

This chain joins TRBV14 and TRBJ1-2; D is uncertain. This CDR3 is 13 amino acids long. V was trimmed by 0 bases and J by 4 bases, leaving 6 bases between them. In germline, CDR1 is SGHDN, CDR2 FVKESK. The CDR3 DNA sequence: TGTGCCAGCAGCCAAGATATCAGCTATGGCTACACCTTC. Translated, it gives CASSQDISYGYTF.

The table lists this clone with a few counts. The chain is built from TRBV28 and TRBJ2-1; D not resolved. V lost 5 bases and J lost 3, with 17 bases in between. The germline V gene has CDR1 MDHEN and CDR2 SYDVKM. The CDR3 sequence is 16 residues long. This CDR3 reads CASSPPLSTLYNEQFF. DNA of the CDR3: TGTGCCAGCAGTCCCCCCCTGAGTACCCTCTACAATGAGCAGTTCTTC.

This clone was counted a few times. This chain connects TRBV5-1 to TRBJ2-7; D possibly corresponds to TRBD2 (6 bases). The V gene lost 1 base and the J gene lost 3 bases, with 11 bases spanning the gap. Germline V lookup: CDR1 SGHRS, CDR2 YFSETQ. CDR3 length: 14 residues. The CDR3 region has the DNA TGCGCCAGCAGCTTGACGGGGGTGAACTACGAGCAGTACTTC. Residues: CASSLTGVNYEQYF. Based on the CDR3 plus reference TRBV5-1 and TRBJ2-7, the full variable domain is KAGVTQTPRYLIKTRGQQVTLSCSPISGHRSVSWYQQTPGQGLQFLFEYFSETQRNKGNFPGRFSGRQFSNSRSEMNVSTLELGDSALYLCASSLTGVNYEQYFGPGTRLTVT.

Worth noting for this clone: The same CDR3 also results from other DNA sequences found in this sample. The chain is built from TRBV5-1 and TRBJ1-6, with D perhaps TRBD1 (6 bases). Looked up from germline, CDR1 is SGHRS and CDR2 is YFSETQ. The CDR3 loop spans 15 amino acids. With 2 bases removed from V and 7 bases from J, the gap between germline ends came to 13 bases. This chain's CDR3 is CASSLSGAGNSPLHF. DNA of the CDR3: TGCGCCAGCAGCTTATCAGGGGCCGGGAATTCACCCCTCCACTTT. Complete variable domain (other parts from reference TRBV5-1 and TRBJ1-6): KAGVTQTPRYLIKTRGQQVTLSCSPISGHRSVSWYQQTPGQGLQFLFEYFSETQRNKGNFPGRFSGRQFSNSRSEMNVSTLELGDSALYLCASSLSGAGNSPLHFGNGTRLTVT.

The V gene is TRBV11-2, the J gene TRBJ2-1; 10 nucleotides align to TRBD2. This CDR3 region has 15 residues. Germline CDR1 reads SGHAT; CDR2 reads FQNNGV. In nucleotides, the CDR3 is TGTTCAACCAACCCGGGAGCGGGGGGGCTGGGTGAGCAGTTCTTC. Its translation is CSTNPGAGGLGEQFF.

This clone was counted only a few times. The chain combines TRBV5-6 with TRBJ2-7; D is possibly TRBD2 (6 bases). The CDR3 consists of 16 residues. With 4 bases removed from V and 6 bases from J, the gap between germline ends came to 23 bases. The germline gives CDR1 SGHDT, CDR2 YYEEEE. CDR3: CASSRYRLGGNGEQYF. For the CDR3, the DNA is TGTGCCAGCAGCCGGTACAGACTGGGGGGAAATGGCGAGCAGTACTTC.

The chain has TRBV7-9 and TRBJ2-1, with 8 bases fitting TRBD2. The CDR3 loop spans 18 amino acids. J gave up 2 bases and V 1 base, and 10 bases lay outside the gene matches. Germline CDR1 is SEHNR and CDR2 is FQNEAQ (reference sequence). The CDR3: CASSLDQSGSAAYNEQFF. CDR3 DNA: TGTGCCAGCAGCTTAGATCAAAGCGGGAGCGCAGCCTACAATGAGCAGTTCTTC.

This clone was recorded a few times. The chain employs TRBV2 and TRBJ1-6, with a weak D call TRBD1 (5 bases). This CDR3 region has 12 residues. Germline-derived CDR1 and CDR2 are SNHLY and FYNNEI. V lost 5 bases and J lost 14, with 13 bases in between. The CDR3 is CASSLREGSLHF. In DNA form, the CDR3 reads TGTGCCAGCAGTCTCAGGGAGGGTTCCCTCCACTTT.

The rearrangement joins TRBV19 to TRBJ2-1; perhaps TRBD1 as D (5 bases). Germline CDR1 reads LNHDA; CDR2 reads SQIVND (reference sequence). This CDR3 is built from 14 residues. V was cut by 7 bases and J by 10 bases, with 20 bases left in between. Here the CDR3 reads CASIGAAGVWEQFF. CDR3 sequence (DNA): TGTGCCAGTATAGGGGCAGCCGGAGTATGGGAGCAGTTCTTC.

Only a few counts were recorded for this clone. CDR3 DNA sequence: TGTGCCAGCAGCTTACGAGGACAGGGGGCGGAACAGCCCCAGCATTTT. The encoded protein is CASSLRGQGAEQPQHF. The J gene is TRBJ1-5, the V gene TRBV7-8, with 11 bases identical to TRBD1. CDR1 and CDR2 (germline): SGHVS, FQNEAQ. The V gene end was trimmed by 2 bases and the J gene end by 7 bases; junction bases not matched to a gene: 7. The CDR3 has 16 amino acids. Full variable domain (rest looked up from reference TRBV7-8 and TRBJ1-5): GAGVSQSPRYKVAKRGQDVALRCDPISGHVSLFWYQQALGQGPEFLTYFQNEAQLDKSGLPSDRFFAERPEGSVSTLKIQRTQQEDSAVYLCASSLRGQGAEQPQHFGDGTRLSIL.

This clone has only a few counts. The chain is built from TRBV5-1 and TRBJ2-7, with 8 bases that match TRBD1. The CDR3 length is 13 residues. V lost 0 bases, J lost 6 bases, and 2 bases stayed unmatched. Germline CDR1 is SGHRS and CDR2 is YFSETQ. The DNA of the CDR3 is TGCGCCAGCAGCTTGGGGACAGGGCTCGAGCAGTACTTC. It specifies CASSLGTGLEQYF.

Only a few counts were recorded for this clone. This chain uses TRBV4-3 with TRBJ2-1, with TRBD1 matching 7 bases. This CDR3 contains 17 residues. Germline-derived CDR1 and CDR2 are LGHNA and YSLEER. Unmatched junction bases numbered 12, after V lost 0 bases and J lost 7 bases. CDR3 residues: CASSQDSEGASRNEQFF. CDR3 DNA: TGCGCCAGCAGCCAAGATTCCGAGGGGGCTTCTCGGAATGAGCAGTTCTTC.

This clone showed up many times. The same CDR3 arises from other DNA sequences in this sample as well. J is TRBJ2-2 and V is TRBV18; 9 positions match TRBD1. The germline CDR1 and CDR2 sequences are KGHSH and LQKENI. Losses at the gene ends were 3 bases for V and 1 base for J; bases not matched to a gene: 3. This CDR3 is 16 amino acids long. The CDR3 spells CASSPPGQGNTGELFF. The CDR3 bases are TGTGCCAGCTCACCTCCGGGACAGGGGAACACCGGGGAGCTGTTTTTT.

This clone showed up just a few times. The chain employs TRBV15 and TRBJ2-5; 9 bases agree with TRBD1. Germline V gene data show CDR1 as LNHNV and CDR2 as YYDKDF (reference sequence). The CDR3 runs 17 residues. The ends lost 0 bases at V and 5 bases at J; junction bases unmatched: 10. CDR3 bases: TGTGCCACCAGCAGAGAGCTTTCGGACAGGGGAGGGGAGACCCAGTACTTC. It is translated as CATSRELSDRGGETQYF.

A word on this clone: Other DNA variants within this sample encode the same CDR3. J is TRBJ1-2 and V is TRBV29-1; 8 bases are a match to TRBD1. Germline V gene sequence: CDR1 SQVTM, CDR2 ANQGSEA. After removal of 6 bases from V and 5 bases from J, the junction contained 11 bases not matched to a gene. The CDR3 is made up of 14 amino acids. The CDR3 DNA follows: TGCAGCGTCGAGGGCAGGGGGCGAGGGTATGGCTACACCTTC. As protein: CSVEGRGRGYGYTF.

This clone was detected a few times. The chain recombines TRBV5-1 with TRBJ1-2; D unclear. The CDR3 extends over 15 amino acids. Germline V gene data show CDR1 as SGHRS and CDR2 as YFSETQ. The ends were cut back, 4 bases at V and 2 bases at J, with 15 bases in the middle. The CDR3 sequence: CASSPSGSTNYGYTF. CDR3 sequence (DNA): TGCGCCAGCAGCCCCTCCGGGTCAACCAACTATGGCTACACCTTC.

V usage is TRBV14 and J usage is TRBJ2-1; D is possibly TRBD2 (5 bases). CDR1 and CDR2 from the germline V gene are SGHDN and FVKESK. This CDR3 has 13 amino acids. V was clipped by 5 bases and J by 8 bases, with 13 bases between them. This chain's CDR3 is CASSYAAGYEQFF. CDR3 in DNA: TGTGCCAGCAGCTACGCGGCGGGCTATGAGCAGTTCTTC.